The 18 T cell receptor beta chains below were found in one sample sequenced in a study of cytomegalovirus exposure and HLA in healthy donors (dated by TCRdb to the late 2010s). Receptor libraries were prepared by the immunoSEQ multiplex PCR assay. For the multiplex PCR, a mixture combining 60 forward primers for TCR Vbeta segments and 13 reverse primers for TCR Jbeta segments was used. Drawn from immuneACCESS, this table holds only the in-frame rearrangements with V and J called that TCRdb kept. Clones are partly lost; checked studies trace under half to an unresolved V gene and leave the rest unexplained. Here the sample has roughly 170,000 clones; about 73% occur a single time. The ten largest clones capture less than 15% of the sample. The sample comprised PBMCs. The receptors here all came from a woman aged 45-59 years in good health and CMV-seropositive.

The CDR3 is CASSYSSGQGYGYTF. In nucleotides, the CDR3 is TGTGCCAGCAGTTACTCTTCTGGGCAGGGCTATGGCTACACCTTC. J is TRBJ1-2 and V is TRBV6-5, with D possibly being TRBD1 (5 bases). The CDR3 runs 15 residues. CDR1 MNHEY and CDR2 SVGAGI come from the germline V gene. Between the trimmed V and J ends, which lost 0 bases and 4 bases, there was a span of 12 bases.

This chain uses TRBV11-2 with TRBJ2-6, with D perhaps TRBD2 (6 bases). From germline, CDR1 is SGHAT and CDR2 FQNNGV. Trimming shortened V by 5 bases and J by 0 bases, and 11 bases separated the two germline ends. The CDR3 totals 16 residues. The DNA of the CDR3 is TGTGCCAGCAGCCCTTCCGGGAGCTCTGGGGCCAACGTCCTGACTTTC. This sequence encodes CASSPSGSSGANVLTF.

The chain joins TRBV19 to TRBJ1-2, with a weak D call TRBD1 (5 bases). The CDR3 contains 15 residues. Trimming removed 3 bases at V and 0 bases at J, with 11 bases between. Germline assignment: CDR1 LNHDA and CDR2 SQIVND (reference sequence). Written as DNA, the CDR3 is TGTGCCAGTAGTATCCAACTGACAGCTAACTATGGCTACACCTTC. Encoded protein: CASSIQLTANYGYTF.

The gene calls are TRBV5-1 and TRBJ2-5; 7 bases line up with TRBD2. Trimming removed 2 bases from V and 1 base from J; junction bases left unmatched: 5. The CDR3 has 15 residues. Germline-derived CDR1 and CDR2 are SGHRS and YFSETQ. DNA of the CDR3: TGCGCCAGCAGCTTTCTAGCGGACCTCCAAGAGACCCAGTACTTC. It specifies CASSFLADLQETQYF.

This clone has only a few counts. The genes are TRBV7-3 and TRBJ2-1; no reliable D call. Trimming removed 2 bases at V and 7 bases at J, with 9 bases between. The CDR3 sequence is 13 residues long. CDR1 is SGHTA and CDR2 is FQGTGA in the germline V gene. DNA of the CDR3: TGTGCCAGCAGCTTAGAAGCCCCGAATGAGCAGTTCTTC. As protein: CASSLEAPNEQFF.

DNA of the CDR3: TGTGCCAGCAGGAACAGGTTCATGAACACTGAAGCTTTCTTT. Translation: CASRNRFMNTEAFF. The chain employs TRBV2 and TRBJ1-1; D is possibly TRBD1 (5 bases). Trimming stripped 6 bases from V and 0 bases from J, with 11 bases between. CDR3 length equals 14 residues. Germline values: CDR1 SNHLY, CDR2 FYNNEI.

Of note for this clone: The same CDR3 is also encoded by other DNA sequences in this sample. The V call is TRBV4-2, the J call TRBJ2-1; no firm D call. Germline CDR1 LGHNA, CDR2 YNFKEQ. V lost 6 bases and J 6 bases, leaving 9 bases between the germline ends. This CDR3 contains 12 residues. This CDR3 is CASSPSPNEQFF. The CDR3 DNA reads as TGTGCCAGCAGTCCGAGCCCCAATGAGCAGTTCTTC.

The V call is TRBV10-1, the J call TRBJ1-1; 7 nucleotides agree with TRBD1. The CDR3 contains 13 residues. J was trimmed by 5 bases and V by 6 bases; bases with no gene match: 6. Germline-derived CDR1 and CDR2 are WNHNN and SYGVQD (reference sequence). This chain's CDR3 is CASSGDRVTEAFF. Written as DNA, the CDR3 is TGCGCCAGCAGCGGAGACAGGGTAACTGAAGCTTTCTTT.

The chain links TRBV19 to TRBJ1-2, with 8 bases lining up with TRBD1. In germline, CDR1 is LNHDA, CDR2 SQIVND (reference sequence). The CDR3 loop spans 13 amino acids. Trimming took 7 bases from V and 7 from J; bases not matched to a gene: 8. Here the CDR3 DNA reads TGTGCCAGTACCCCTGTGCAGGGGGCTGGCTACACCTTC. This encodes CASTPVQGAGYTF.

V usage is TRBV30 and J usage is TRBJ1-1, with TRBD1 matching 8 bases. CDR1 and CDR2 from the germline V gene are GTSNPN and SVGIG (reference sequence). This CDR3 is built from 15 residues. The V segment lost 3 bases and the J segment 7 bases; nucleotides outside the gene matches: 13. The chain's CDR3 is CAWSPDRGGGGEAFF. CDR3 bases: TGTGCCTGGAGCCCAGACAGGGGAGGGGGGGGTGAAGCTTTCTTT. Full variable domain (missing parts from reference TRBV30 and TRBJ1-1): SQTIHQWPATLVQPVGSPLSLECTVEGTSNPNLYWYRQAAGRGLQLLFYSVGIGQISSEVPQNLSASRPQDRQFILSSKKLLLSDSGFYLCAWSPDRGGGGEAFFGQGTRLTVV.

This CDR3 reads CASSEISYEQYF. CDR3 sequence (DNA): TGTGCCAGCAGTGAGATCAGCTACGAGCAGTACTTC. This chain uses TRBV2 with TRBJ2-7; D unresolved. V lost 3 bases and J 3 bases, leaving 6 bases between the germline ends. CDR3 size: 12 residues. Germline-derived CDR1 and CDR2 are SNHLY and FYNNEI.

This clone was counted only a few times. This chain joins TRBV6-5 and TRBJ2-1; TRBD2 agrees at 8 bases. The germline gives CDR1 MNHEY, CDR2 SVGAGI. J lost 7 bases, V lost 6 bases, and 11 bases had no gene match. CDR3 length: 15 amino acids. The CDR3 reads CASRERGGLRNEQFF. The CDR3, as DNA: TGTGCCAGCAGGGAACGGGGGGGCCTAAGGAATGAGCAGTTCTTC.

The chain combines TRBV6-5 with TRBJ2-3, with D maybe TRBD2 (7 bases). There are 14 residues in the CDR3. Per the germline V gene, CDR1 is MNHEY and CDR2 is SVGAGI. V dropped 5 bases and J dropped 2 bases, with 11 bases sitting between them. CDR3 residues: CASSRGGVTDTQYF. The CDR3 DNA reads TGTGCCAGCAGTAGGGGGGGGGTCACAGATACGCAGTATTTT.

The chain couples TRBV18 to TRBJ1-2; D is unclear. The CDR3 contains 15 residues. The germline V gene encodes CDR1 KGHSH and CDR2 LQKENI. Trimming shortened V by 0 bases and J by 0 bases, and 8 bases separated the two germline ends. CDR3 protein: CASSPPLRANYGYTF. In nucleotides, the CDR3 is TGTGCCAGCTCACCACCGCTGAGAGCTAACTATGGCTACACCTTC.

The chain uses TRBV5-6 and TRBJ2-1, with TRBD2 as a possible D gene (5 bases). The V gene lost 5 bases and the J gene lost 0 bases, with 15 bases spanning the gap. The CDR3 contains 16 residues. The germline CDR1 and CDR2 sequences are SGHDT and YYEEEE. The CDR3 region is CASRPKLGPSYNEQFF. For the CDR3, the DNA is TGTGCCAGCAGGCCCAAACTAGGACCCTCCTACAATGAGCAGTTCTTC. Based on the CDR3 plus reference TRBV5-6 and TRBJ2-1, the full variable domain is DAGVTQSPTHLIKTRGQQVTLRCSPKSGHDTVSWYQQALGQGPQFIFQYYEEEERQRGNFPDRFSGHQFPNYSSELNVNALLLGDSALYLCASRPKLGPSYNEQFFGPGTRLTVL.

The V and J genes are TRBV30 and TRBJ1-5; a possible D gene is TRBD1 (6 bases). CDR1 and CDR2 from the germline V gene are GTSNPN and SVGIG (reference sequence). The CDR3 runs 14 residues. With 0 bases removed from V and 4 bases from J, the gap between germline ends came to 10 bases. The CDR3 reads CAWSVNRVNQPQHF. The CDR3, as DNA: TGTGCCTGGAGTGTAAACAGGGTAAATCAGCCCCAGCATTTT.

The rearrangement uses TRBV2 and TRBJ2-7; tentatively, D is TRBD2 (5 bases). CDR3 size: 13 residues. V was clipped by 8 bases and J by 7 bases, with 18 bases between them. Looked up from germline, CDR1 is SNHLY and CDR2 is FYNNEI. Here the CDR3 DNA reads TGTGCCAGCTATAGATCGAGTGGAGGAGAGCAGTACTTC. Residues: CASYRSSGGEQYF.

CDR3 bases: TGTGCCAGCAGCCTGGGTGCGGGGGGCCTCGGGGAGACCCAGTACTTC. Translating it yields CASSLGAGGLGETQYF. The chain links TRBV7-3 to TRBJ2-5, with TRBD2 matching over 8 bases. Germline V gene lookup returns CDR1 SGHTA and CDR2 FQGTGA. J lost 5 bases, V lost 5 bases, and 13 bases had no gene match. CDR3 length: 16 residues.